A single sample is the source of the 32 T cell receptor beta chains below, sequenced in a study of blood T cell repertoires in COVID-19. The table came from immunoSEQ multiplex PCR; TCRdb's copy has only in-frame clones and leaves some out. The sample lists 200,000 or so clones, about 80% occurring once. The sample consisted of PBMCs or T cells enriched from blood (not recorded which). The receptors shown here come from a man in his forties who had recovered from COVID-19.

V gene TRBV18 combines with J gene TRBJ2-1, with D maybe TRBD1 (5 bases). Looked up from germline, CDR1 is KGHSH and CDR2 is LQKENI. The CDR3 runs to 14 residues. Trimming removed 2 bases at V and 8 bases at J, with 13 bases between. Here the CDR3 reads CASSPSSQAHEQFF. The CDR3 nucleotides are TGTGCCAGCTCACCATCCTCACAGGCTCATGAGCAGTTCTTC.

The chain links TRBV10-1 to TRBJ2-7, with D possibly TRBD2 on 5 matching bases. The CDR3 runs to 15 residues. Per germline, CDR1 WNHNN and CDR2 SYGVQD (reference sequence). The V end was cut by 3 bases, the J end by 2 bases, with 14 bases between. The CDR3 sequence: CASSDTSSGTYEQYF. CDR3 in DNA: TGCGCCAGCAGTGATACATCCTCCGGGACCTACGAGCAGTACTTC.

This clone occurred once. The genes are TRBV2 and TRBJ2-1; tentatively, D is TRBD1 (5 bases). The germline gives CDR1 SNHLY, CDR2 FYNNEI. The CDR3 is made up of 14 amino acids. Trimming removed 3 bases from V and 6 bases from J, with 12 bases in between. The CDR3 DNA sequence: TGTGCCAGCAGTGACCCCAGGGTAGGCAATGAGCAGTTCTTC. It yields the protein CASSDPRVGNEQFF.

The chain employs TRBV29-1 and TRBJ1-2; 7 bases line up with TRBD1. CDR3 size: 13 residues. In germline, CDR1 is SQVTM, CDR2 ANQGSEA. The J segment lost 4 bases and the V segment lost 6 bases, leaving 8 bases of the junction unmatched. CDR3 nucleotides: TGCAGCGTACACCTAGGACAGGCCTATGGCTACACCTTC. Translation: CSVHLGQAYGYTF. Full variable domain (rest looked up from reference TRBV29-1 and TRBJ1-2): SAVISQKPSRDICQRGTSLTIQCQVDSQVTMMFWYRQQPGQSLTLIATANQGSEATYESGFVIDKFPISRPNLTFSTLTVSNMSPEDSSIYLCSVHLGQAYGYTFGSGTRLTVV.

This chain joins TRBV5-1 and TRBJ1-2, with D possibly matching TRBD1 (5 bases). The CDR3 has 13 amino acids. V was pared by 0 bases and J by 6 bases, with 9 bases between. Germline CDR1 reads SGHRS; CDR2 reads YFSETQ. The CDR3 here is CASSLDQGDGYTF. Written as DNA, the CDR3 is TGCGCCAGCAGCTTGGACCAGGGCGATGGCTACACCTTC.

This sequence joins TRBV6-5 and TRBJ2-3, with D uncertain. Trimming removed 7 bases at V and 2 bases at J, with 7 bases between. From germline, CDR1 is MNHEY and CDR2 SVGAGI. This CDR3 comprises 12 residues. This CDR3 is CASTTYTDTQYF. The CDR3 nucleotides are TGTGCCAGCACTACTTACACAGATACGCAGTATTTT.

The J gene is TRBJ2-7, the V gene TRBV6-5; a possible D gene is TRBD2 (6 bases). Germline V gene sequence: CDR1 MNHEY, CDR2 SVGAGI. CDR3 length: 12 amino acids. V lost 2 bases, J lost 6 bases, and 8 bases lay in between. This CDR3 reads CASSYPGGEQYF. CDR3 sequence (DNA): TGTGCCAGCAGTTACCCCGGGGGCGAGCAGTACTTC.

V usage is TRBV7-5 and J usage is TRBJ1-2. TRBV7-5 is tagged as a pseudogene. The CDR3 contains 15 residues. The chain's CDR3 is CARSLATRGGYGYTF. The DNA for the CDR3 is TGTGCCAGAAGCCTAGCGACCAGGGGAGGGTACGGCTACACCTTC.

This chain connects TRBV10-3 to TRBJ2-7; a weak D match, TRBD2 (5 bases). The CDR3 sequence is 15 residues long. V was shortened by 2 bases and J by 1 base, with 12 bases between the two germline ends. Germline CDR1 ENHRY, CDR2 SYGVKD. The CDR3 here is CAISEEGSPSYEQYF. The CDR3 DNA is TGTGCCATCAGTGAGGAGGGAAGCCCATCCTACGAGCAGTACTTC.

This clone was found once. The genes are TRBV7-9 and TRBJ2-7, with TRBD1 identical over 9 bases. J was trimmed by 6 bases and V by 5 bases; bases with no gene match: 2. There are 12 residues in the CDR3. Germline V CDR1 and CDR2: SEHNR, FQNEAQ (reference sequence). CDR3 loop: CASSLQGAEQYF. In DNA, the CDR3 is TGTGCCAGCAGCCTACAGGGGGCCGAGCAGTACTTC.

This chain joins TRBV18 and TRBJ1-2, with 9 bases matching TRBD1. V shed 2 bases, J shed 4 bases, and the junction held 11 bases outside the gene matches. Per the germline V gene, CDR1 is KGHSH and CDR2 is LQKENI. This CDR3 contains 17 residues. This CDR3 is CASSPTSVGQGSYGYTF. CDR3 DNA sequence: TGTGCCAGCTCACCAACTAGTGTGGGACAGGGAAGCTATGGCTACACCTTC.

V and J are TRBV5-1 and TRBJ2-3, with 9 nucleotides matching TRBD2. Germline-derived CDR1 and CDR2 are SGHRS and YFSETQ. V dropped 0 bases and J dropped 0; count of bases not matched to a gene: 2. CDR3 length: 16 amino acids. CDR3 loop: CASSLGLADSTDTQYF. DNA of the CDR3: TGCGCCAGCAGCTTGGGACTAGCGGACAGCACAGATACGCAGTATTTT.

The rearrangement uses TRBV6-2 or TRBV6-3 and TRBJ1-5, with TRBD1 as a possible D gene (6 bases). CDR3 length equals 17 residues. Germline values: CDR1 MNHEY, CDR2 SVGEGT. V was pared by 0 bases and J by 6 bases, with 18 bases between. CDR3 bases: TGTGCCAGCAGTTACTCCGGGGCAGGGGTTTCGGGTCAGCCCCAGCATTTT. This translates into CASSYSGAGVSGQPQHF.

The gene calls are TRBV7-9 and TRBJ2-7; no definite D call. Between the trimmed V and J ends, which lost 5 bases and 2 bases, there was a span of 13 bases. The germline V gene has CDR1 SEHNR and CDR2 FQNEAQ (reference sequence). CDR3 length: 14 residues. In DNA form, the CDR3 reads TGTGCCAGCAGCGAGGAACTATCGCCCTACGAGCAGTACTTC. Protein sequence: CASSEELSPYEQYF.

This clone has a single count. The chain uses TRBV18 and TRBJ1-3; D gene unclear. The V and J ends lost 2 bases and 0 bases respectively, with 8 bases between them. The CDR3 sequence is 15 residues long. Germline V gives CDR1 KGHSH, CDR2 LQKENI. The CDR3 loop is CASSPGESSGNTIYF. CDR3 nucleotides: TGTGCCAGCTCACCAGGAGAGAGCTCTGGAAACACCATATATTTT.

The chain combines TRBV18 with TRBJ2-2, with D tentatively TRBD1 (5 bases). V dropped 3 bases and J dropped 6 bases, with 14 bases sitting between them. CDR1 and CDR2 from the germline V gene are KGHSH and LQKENI. CDR3 length equals 15 residues. CDR3 loop: CASSPDSLRAGELFF. The CDR3, as DNA: TGTGCCAGCTCACCTGACAGTTTGCGAGCCGGGGAGCTGTTTTTT.

The chain employs TRBV9 and TRBJ2-2; D is unclear. CDR3 length equals 11 residues. V dropped 2 bases and J dropped 6 bases, with 2 bases sitting between them. CDR1 and CDR2 from the germline V gene are SGDLS and YYNGEE. CDR3 bases: TGTGCCAGCAGCGTCTCCGGGGAGCTGTTTTTT. The encoded protein is CASSVSGELFF.

This sequence joins TRBV5-1 and TRBJ2-3; D gene uncertain. From germline, CDR1 is SGHRS and CDR2 YFSETQ. The CDR3 covers 12 residues. With 5 bases removed from V and 0 bases from J, the gap between germline ends came to 4 bases. Written as DNA, the CDR3 is TGCGCCAGCAGGGCTAGCACAGATACGCAGTATTTT. Encoded protein: CASRASTDTQYF.

The chain combines TRBV7-2 with TRBJ1-4; D not certain. Trimming removed 5 bases from V and 0 bases from J, with 10 bases in between. The CDR3 spans 15 residues. CDR1 is SGHTA, CDR2 FQGNSA, per germline. CDR3 in amino acids: CASSTNLATNEKLFF. The CDR3 DNA reads TGTGCCAGCAGCACCAACCTAGCAACTAATGAAAAACTGTTTTTT.

A few counts support this clone. The genes are TRBV5-1 and TRBJ1-3; D is ambiguous. The germline gives CDR1 SGHRS, CDR2 YFSETQ. This CDR3 comprises 15 residues. Trimming pared 4 bases from V and 2 bases from J, leaving 13 bases between. CDR3 DNA sequence: TGCGCCAGCAGCCCCGGCCCCACTACTGGAAACACCATATATTTT. Translated: CASSPGPTTGNTIYF.

V is TRBV5-1 and J is TRBJ2-3, with 10 nucleotides matching TRBD2. Unmatched junction bases numbered 9, after V lost 3 bases and J lost 2 bases. This CDR3 comprises 17 residues. Germline CDR1 is SGHRS and CDR2 is YFSETQ. Written as DNA, the CDR3 is TGCGCCAGCAGCTCAGCCGCAGCGGGGGGGATCACAGATACGCAGTATTTT. This codes for CASSSAAAGGITDTQYF.

This chain links TRBV10-3 with TRBJ1-4; tentatively, D is TRBD1 (6 bases). Trimming cost V 6 bases and J 8 bases, with 13 bases left between them. Germline V gene sequence: CDR1 ENHRY, CDR2 SYGVKD. This CDR3 has 13 residues. This chain's CDR3 is CAISRDKGEKLFF. The CDR3 region has the DNA TGTGCCATCAGCCGGGACAAGGGCGAAAAACTGTTTTTT.

This chain connects TRBV7-2 to TRBJ1-5, with D tentatively TRBD1 (5 bases). V was pared by 2 bases and J by 7 bases, with 15 bases between. This CDR3 contains 15 residues. CDR1 is SGHTA and CDR2 is FQGNSA in the germline V gene. The CDR3: CASSLSVNQGQPQHF. The CDR3 nucleotides read TGTGCCAGCAGCTTATCGGTGAACCAGGGACAGCCCCAGCATTTT.

The rearrangement uses TRBV7-2 and TRBJ1-2, with D unresolved. CDR1 and CDR2 (germline): SGHTA, FQGNSA. There are 15 residues in the CDR3. V gave up 5 bases and J gave up 3 bases, with 16 bases separating them. As DNA, the CDR3 is TGTGCCAGCAGCCCCCTTTACCACCCGGACTATGGCTACACCTTC. This translates into CASSPLYHPDYGYTF.

V is TRBV5-1 and J is TRBJ2-7; D remains ambiguous. Trimming shortened V by 1 base and J by 5 bases, and 13 bases separated the two germline ends. Looked up from germline, CDR1 is SGHRS and CDR2 is YFSETQ. The length of the CDR3 is 14 residues. Here the CDR3 DNA reads TGCGCCAGCAGCTTGAGCCCCGTGGCGGACGAGCAGTACTTC. This gives the protein CASSLSPVADEQYF.

The chain joins TRBV12-2 to TRBJ1-2; the D call in the table, TRBD1, was not verified against the DNA. TRBV12-2 is shown as a pseudogene. This CDR3 spans 18 amino acids. The CDR3, as DNA: TGTGCAAGTCGCAAAGCACTCAGGGTATCACAGAACCGATATGGCTACACCTTC. Its translation: CASRKALRVSQNRYGYTF.

The J gene is TRBJ1-1, the V gene TRBV19; 8 bases fit TRBD1. With 2 bases clipped from V and 5 bases from J, the junction kept 4 bases outside the gene matches. CDR1 is LNHDA and CDR2 is SQIVND in the germline V gene (reference sequence). CDR3 length equals 14 residues. The CDR3 sequence: CASSIPTGGTEAFF. DNA of the CDR3: TGTGCCAGTAGTATACCCACAGGGGGAACTGAAGCTTTCTTT.

V is TRBV7-2 and J is TRBJ1-3; 8 bases match TRBD1. Germline values: CDR1 SGHTA, CDR2 FQGNSA. CDR3 length equals 18 residues. V was clipped by 2 bases and J by 0 bases; unmatched bases: 9. CDR3 sequence reads: CASSLFRDRTFSGNTIYF. Written as DNA, the CDR3 is TGTGCCAGCAGCTTATTCCGGGACAGGACTTTCTCTGGAAACACCATATATTTT. The full variable domain, completed using reference TRBV7-2 and TRBJ1-3, is GAGVSQSPSNKVTEKGKDVELRCDPISGHTALYWYRQSLGQGLEFLIYFQGNSAPDKSGLPSDRFSAERTGGSVSTLTIQRTQQEDSAVYLCASSLFRDRTFSGNTIYFGEGSWLTVV.

The rearrangement uses TRBV7-9 and TRBJ1-3; D may be TRBD1 (5 bases). The CDR3 contains 14 residues. The germline gives CDR1 SEHNR, CDR2 FQNEAQ (reference sequence). V was cut by 1 base and J by 4 bases, with 8 bases left in between. The CDR3 DNA reads TGTGCCAGCAGCTTAGGGGGCAGCGGAAACACCATATATTTT. Translation gives CASSLGGSGNTIYF.

On this clone itself: A read error may account for a junction end that differs from germline. CDR3 residues: CASSQSSLGRGLSF. CDR3 in DNA: TGCGCCAGCAGTCAATCGAGTCTCGGCAGGGGGCTTTCCTTC. The rearrangement links TRBV23-1 to TRBJ2-7, with TRBD1 matching over 8 bases. TRBV23-1 is treated as an ORF (open reading frame) with a function not yet certain. The CDR3 spans 14 residues.

V is TRBV5-1 and J is TRBJ1-2; TRBD1 matches 7 bases. CDR1 is SGHRS and CDR2 is YFSETQ in the germline V gene. This CDR3 spans 13 amino acids. Losses at the gene ends were 3 bases for V and 2 bases for J; bases not matched to a gene: 1. The CDR3: CASSSTGNYGYTF. Written as DNA, the CDR3 is TGCGCCAGCAGCTCGACAGGGAACTATGGCTACACCTTC.

J is TRBJ1-3 and V is TRBV7-2, with 9 positions matching TRBD1. This CDR3 is 16 amino acids long. The germline V gene encodes CDR1 SGHTA and CDR2 FQGNSA. V trimming: 5 bases; J trimming: 0 bases; junction bases outside the gene matches: 5. The CDR3 DNA follows: TGTGCCAGCAGCCTGGACAGGGGAGTCTCTGGAAACACCATATATTTT. Its translation: CASSLDRGVSGNTIYF.